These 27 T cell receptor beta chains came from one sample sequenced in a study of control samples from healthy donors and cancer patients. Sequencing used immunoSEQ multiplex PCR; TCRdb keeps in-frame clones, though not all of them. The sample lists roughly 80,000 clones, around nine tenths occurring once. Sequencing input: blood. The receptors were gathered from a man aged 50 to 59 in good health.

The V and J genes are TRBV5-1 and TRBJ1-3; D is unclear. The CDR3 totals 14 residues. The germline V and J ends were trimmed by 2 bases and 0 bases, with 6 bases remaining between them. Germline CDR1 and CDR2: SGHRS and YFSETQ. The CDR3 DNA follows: TGCGCCAGCAGCTTAGCGAGCTCTGGAAACACCATATATTTT. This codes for CASSLASSGNTIYF.

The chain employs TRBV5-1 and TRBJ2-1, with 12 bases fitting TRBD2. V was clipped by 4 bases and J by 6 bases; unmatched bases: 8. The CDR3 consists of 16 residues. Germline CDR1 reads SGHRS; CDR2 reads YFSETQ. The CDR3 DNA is TGCGCCAGCAGCCCACGGACTAGCGGGGAGGTCAATGAGCAGTTCTTC. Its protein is CASSPRTSGEVNEQFF.

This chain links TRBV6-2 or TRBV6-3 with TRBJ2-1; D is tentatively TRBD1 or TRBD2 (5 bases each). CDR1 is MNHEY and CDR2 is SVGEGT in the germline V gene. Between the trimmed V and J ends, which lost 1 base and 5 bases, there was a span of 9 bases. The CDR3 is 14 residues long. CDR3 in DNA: TGTGCCAGCAGTTACTTGGGGGTTAACAATGAGCAGTTCTTC. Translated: CASSYLGVNNEQFF.

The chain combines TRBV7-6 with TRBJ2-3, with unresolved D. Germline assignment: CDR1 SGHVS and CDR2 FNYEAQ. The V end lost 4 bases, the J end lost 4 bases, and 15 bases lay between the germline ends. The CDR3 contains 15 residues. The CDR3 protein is CASSSLLGPADTQYF. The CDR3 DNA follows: TGTGCCAGCAGCTCACTCCTAGGCCCAGCAGATACGCAGTATTTT.

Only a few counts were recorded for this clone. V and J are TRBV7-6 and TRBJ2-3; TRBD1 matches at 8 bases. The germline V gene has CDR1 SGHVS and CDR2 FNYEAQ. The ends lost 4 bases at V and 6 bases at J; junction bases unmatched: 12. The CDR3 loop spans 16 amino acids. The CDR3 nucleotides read TGTGCCAGCAGCTCCCGCATGCAGGGGGCAGGGGATACGCAGTATTTT. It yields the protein CASSSRMQGAGDTQYF.

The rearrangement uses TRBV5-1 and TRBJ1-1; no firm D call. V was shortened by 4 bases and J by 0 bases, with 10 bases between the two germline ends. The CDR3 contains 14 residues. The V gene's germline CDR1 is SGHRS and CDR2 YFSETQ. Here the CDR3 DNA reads TGCGCCAGCAGCCGTGACAAGATGAACACTGAAGCTTTCTTT. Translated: CASSRDKMNTEAFF.

Here the CDR3 DNA reads TGCAGCGTTGATCAGGGGCTTTCTGGAAACACCATATATTTT. This encodes CSVDQGLSGNTIYF. V usage is TRBV29-1 and J usage is TRBJ1-3; weak D call: TRBD1 (6 bases). The V and J ends lost 3 bases and 1 base respectively, with 10 bases between them. Germline lookup yields CDR1 SQVTM and CDR2 ANQGSEA. CDR3 length equals 14 residues. The variable domain in full, with the rest retrieved from reference TRBV29-1 and TRBJ1-3, is SAVISQKPSRDICQRGTSLTIQCQVDSQVTMMFWYRQQPGQSLTLIATANQGSEATYESGFVIDKFPISRPNLTFSTLTVSNMSPEDSSIYLCSVDQGLSGNTIYFGEGSWLTVV.

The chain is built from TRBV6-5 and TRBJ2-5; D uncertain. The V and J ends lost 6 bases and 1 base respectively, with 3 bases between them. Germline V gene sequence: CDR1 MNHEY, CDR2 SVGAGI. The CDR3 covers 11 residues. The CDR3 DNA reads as TGTGCCAGCAGGCTCCAAGAGACCCAGTACTTC. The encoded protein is CASRLQETQYF.

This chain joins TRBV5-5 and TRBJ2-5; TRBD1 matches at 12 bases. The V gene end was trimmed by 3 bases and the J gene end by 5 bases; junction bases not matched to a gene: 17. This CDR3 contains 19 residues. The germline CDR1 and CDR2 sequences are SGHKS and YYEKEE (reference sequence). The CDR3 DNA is TGTGCCAGCAGCTGGCGTGGGACAGGGGGCTCATTAGGTCAGGAGACCCAGTACTTC. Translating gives CASSWRGTGGSLGQETQYF.

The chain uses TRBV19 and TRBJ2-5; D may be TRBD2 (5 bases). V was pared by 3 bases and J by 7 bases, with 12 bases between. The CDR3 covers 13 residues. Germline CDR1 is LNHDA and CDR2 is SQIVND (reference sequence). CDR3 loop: CASSMVLEGTQYF. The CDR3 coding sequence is TGTGCCAGTAGTATGGTGCTCGAGGGGACCCAGTACTTC.

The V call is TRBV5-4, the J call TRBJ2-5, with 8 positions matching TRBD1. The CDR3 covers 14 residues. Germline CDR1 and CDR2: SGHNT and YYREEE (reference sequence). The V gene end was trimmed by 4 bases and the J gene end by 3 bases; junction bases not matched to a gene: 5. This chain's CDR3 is CASSGGQAKETQYF. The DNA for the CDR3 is TGTGCCAGCAGCGGGGGACAGGCAAAAGAGACCCAGTACTTC.

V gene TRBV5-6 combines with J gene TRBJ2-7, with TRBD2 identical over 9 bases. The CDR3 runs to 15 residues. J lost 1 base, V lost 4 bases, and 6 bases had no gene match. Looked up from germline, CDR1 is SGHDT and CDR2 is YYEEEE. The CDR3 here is CASSKSGGISYEQYF. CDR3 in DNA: TGTGCCAGCAGCAAGAGCGGGGGGATATCCTACGAGCAGTACTTC.

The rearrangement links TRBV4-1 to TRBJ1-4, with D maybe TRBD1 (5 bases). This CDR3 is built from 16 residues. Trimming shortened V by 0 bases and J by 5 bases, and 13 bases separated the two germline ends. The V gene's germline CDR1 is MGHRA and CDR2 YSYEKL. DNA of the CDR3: TGCGCCAGCAGCCAAGAGGGGGTAACACAAAATGAAAAACTGTTTTTT. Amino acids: CASSQEGVTQNEKLFF.

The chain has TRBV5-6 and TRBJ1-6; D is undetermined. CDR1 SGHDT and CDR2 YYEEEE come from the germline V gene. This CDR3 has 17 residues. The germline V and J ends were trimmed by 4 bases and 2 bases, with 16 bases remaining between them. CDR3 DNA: TGTGCCAGCAGCCCTTCAAGTACTGGGACCTATAATTCACCCCTCCACTTT. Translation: CASSPSSTGTYNSPLHF.

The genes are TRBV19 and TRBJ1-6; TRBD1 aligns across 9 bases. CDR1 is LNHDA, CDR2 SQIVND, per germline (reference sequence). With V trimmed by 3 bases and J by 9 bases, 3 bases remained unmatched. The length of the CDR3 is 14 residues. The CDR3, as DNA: TGTGCCAGTAGTATCGGACAGGGGAGTTCACCCCTCCACTTT. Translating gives CASSIGQGSSPLHF.

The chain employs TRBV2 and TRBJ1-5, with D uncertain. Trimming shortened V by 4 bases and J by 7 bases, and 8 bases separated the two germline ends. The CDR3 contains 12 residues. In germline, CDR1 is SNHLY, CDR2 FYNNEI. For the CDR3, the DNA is TGTGCCAGCAGTGGATGGGTACAGCCCCAGCATTTT. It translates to CASSGWVQPQHF.

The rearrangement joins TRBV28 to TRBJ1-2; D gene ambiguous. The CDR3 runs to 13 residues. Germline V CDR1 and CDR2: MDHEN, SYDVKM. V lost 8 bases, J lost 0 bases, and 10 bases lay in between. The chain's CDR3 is CASPITPNYGYTF. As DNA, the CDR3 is TGTGCCAGCCCCATAACCCCTAACTATGGCTACACCTTC.

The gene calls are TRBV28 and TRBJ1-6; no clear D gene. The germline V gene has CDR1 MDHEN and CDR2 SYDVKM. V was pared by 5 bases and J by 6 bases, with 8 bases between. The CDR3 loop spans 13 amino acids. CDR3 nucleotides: TGTGCCAGCAGTCTTGGGAGTAATTCACCCCTCCACTTT. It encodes CASSLGSNSPLHF.

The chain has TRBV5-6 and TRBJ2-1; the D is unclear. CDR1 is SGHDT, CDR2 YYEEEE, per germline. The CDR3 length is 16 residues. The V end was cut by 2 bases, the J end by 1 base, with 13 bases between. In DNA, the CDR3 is TGTGCCAGCAGCTTCCCTGGTGTGGGGTCCTACAATGAGCAGTTCTTC. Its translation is CASSFPGVGSYNEQFF.

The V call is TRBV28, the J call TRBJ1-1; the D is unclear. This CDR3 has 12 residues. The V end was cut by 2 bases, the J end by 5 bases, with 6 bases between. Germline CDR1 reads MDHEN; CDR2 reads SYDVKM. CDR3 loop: CASSLGRTEAFF. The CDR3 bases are TGTGCCAGCAGTTTAGGGCGGACTGAAGCTTTCTTT.

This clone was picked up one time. CDR3 loop: CASSPVADRGATGELFF. CDR3 sequence (DNA): TGTGCCAGCAGCCCCGTGGCGGACAGGGGGGCCACCGGGGAGCTGTTTTTT. This rearrangement joins TRBV5-4 to TRBJ2-2; 10 nucleotides align to TRBD1. Germline CDR1 reads SGHNT; CDR2 reads YYREEE (reference sequence). V shed 4 bases, J shed 4 bases, and the junction held 10 bases outside the gene matches. The CDR3 consists of 17 residues.

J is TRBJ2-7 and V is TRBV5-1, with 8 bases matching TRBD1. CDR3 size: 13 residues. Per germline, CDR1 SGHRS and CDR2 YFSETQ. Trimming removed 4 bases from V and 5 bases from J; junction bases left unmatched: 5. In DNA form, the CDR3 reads TGCGCCAGCAGCCAAGGACAGGGCCACGAGCAGTACTTC. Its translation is CASSQGQGHEQYF.

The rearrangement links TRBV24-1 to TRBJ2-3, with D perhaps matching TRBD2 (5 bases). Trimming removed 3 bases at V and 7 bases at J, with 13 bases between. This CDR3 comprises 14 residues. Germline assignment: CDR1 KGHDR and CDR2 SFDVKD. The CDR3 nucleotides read TGTGCCACCAGTGATCCTCAGGACTTAAATACGCAGTATTTT. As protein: CATSDPQDLNTQYF.

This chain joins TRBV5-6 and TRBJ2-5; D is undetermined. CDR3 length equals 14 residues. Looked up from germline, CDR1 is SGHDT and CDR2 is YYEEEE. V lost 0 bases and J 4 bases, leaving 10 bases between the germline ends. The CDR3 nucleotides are TGTGCCAGCAGCTTGGCACTCCACGGAGAGACCCAGTACTTC. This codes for CASSLALHGETQYF.

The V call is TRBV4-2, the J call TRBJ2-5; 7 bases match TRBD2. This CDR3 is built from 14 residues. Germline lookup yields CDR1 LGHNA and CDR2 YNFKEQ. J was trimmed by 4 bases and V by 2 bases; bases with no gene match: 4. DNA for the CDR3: TGTGCCAGCAGCCAACCCCGACTAGCAGAGACCCAGTACTTC. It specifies CASSQPRLAETQYF.

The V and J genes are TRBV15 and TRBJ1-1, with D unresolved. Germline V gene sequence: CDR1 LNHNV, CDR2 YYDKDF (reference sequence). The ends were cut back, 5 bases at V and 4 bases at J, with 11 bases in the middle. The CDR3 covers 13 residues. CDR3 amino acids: CATSLWEGTEAFF. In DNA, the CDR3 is TGTGCCACCAGCCTTTGGGAGGGCACTGAAGCTTTCTTT.

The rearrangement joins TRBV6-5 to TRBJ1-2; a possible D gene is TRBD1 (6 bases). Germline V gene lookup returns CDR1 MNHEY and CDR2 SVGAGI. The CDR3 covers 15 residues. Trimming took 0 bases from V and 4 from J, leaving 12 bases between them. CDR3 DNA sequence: TGTGCCAGCAGTTACTCGGCCCGAGGGGGCTATGGCTACACCTTC. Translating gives CASSYSARGGYGYTF.